Listed here is a single T cell receptor (beta chain). Its antigen is not known. The data were taken from a study of Ad26.COV2.S vaccination and SARS-CoV-2 variants. Findings and caveats of the study: Among vaccine recipients, spike-specific TCR breadth exceeded that of placebo recipients. Substantial breadth was reported for post-vaccination spike-specific CD8+ and CD4+ T cells.

The assay was immunoSEQ multiplex PCR, and TCRdb's table has in-frame clones only and misses some. In the table there are some 460,000 clones, roughly 87% of which are singletons. CDR1 is LGHDT, CDR2 YNNKEL, per germline (reference sequence). Trimming pared 2 bases from V and 4 bases from J, leaving 20 bases between. This CDR3 region has 17 residues. Treatment meaning: about 20 received Ad26.COV2.S at low or high dose, single or two shots; several received placebo; per-sample allocation not given. After the first vaccine or placebo injection, samples were drawn on day 63. Sequencing used peripheral blood, obtained in a trial of Ad26.COV2.S vaccine versus placebo. This rearrangement joins TRBV3-1 (or the pseudogene TRBV3-2) to TRBJ1-2; perhaps TRBD1 as D (6 bases). The sequence was collected from a person aged 18-65 years who received the Ad26.COV2.S COVID-19 vaccine or a placebo. CDR3 residues: CASSQSPGEGEVYGYTF. In DNA form, the CDR3 reads TGTGCCAGCAGCCAAAGCCCAGGGGAAGGGGAAGTCTATGGCTACACCTTC.